These 25 T cell receptor beta chains came from one sample sequenced in a study of cytomegalovirus exposure and HLA in healthy donors (dated by TCRdb to between 2016 and 2019). Receptor amplification or capture employed the immunoSEQ multiplex PCR assay. For the multiplex PCR, a mixture combining 60 forward primers for TCR Vbeta segments and 13 reverse primers for TCR Jbeta segments was used. This is the immuneACCESS table as TCRdb keeps it, with only in-frame sequences that have V and J called. A part of the clones is gone; compared with another copy, unresolved V genes explain less than half, and the rest is unexplained. The table for this sample lists around 210,000 clones; around 77% of them were counted only once. Of the sample, less than 3.5% falls within the top ten clones. The material sequenced was PBMCs. Receptors were obtained from a woman aged 25 to 39 in good health and CMV-seronegative.

This clone was seen a single time. This chain joins TRBV5-4 and TRBJ1-1; D is uncertain. V gave up 5 bases and J gave up 3 bases, with 14 bases separating them. From germline, CDR1 is SGHNT and CDR2 YYREEE (reference sequence). CDR3 size: 14 residues. The CDR3 protein is CASRPVGQDTEAFF. The CDR3 region has the DNA TGTGCCAGCAGGCCGGTGGGCCAGGACACTGAAGCTTTCTTT.

This sequence joins TRBV6-5 and TRBJ2-7, with TRBD1 matching over 10 bases. V lost 4 bases to trimming and J lost 2 bases; unmatched junction nucleotides: 2. The CDR3 length is 14 residues. Germline V gene lookup returns CDR1 MNHEY and CDR2 SVGAGI. The CDR3: CASSSDRGTYEQYF. The DNA for the CDR3 is TGTGCCAGCAGTTCGGACAGGGGGACCTACGAGCAGTACTTC.

V gene TRBV7-6 combines with J gene TRBJ2-7; 7 bases line up with TRBD1. The germline CDR1 and CDR2 sequences are SGHVS and FNYEAQ. Trimming took 5 bases from V and 4 from J; bases not matched to a gene: 8. The CDR3 runs to 14 residues. This chain's CDR3 is CASSPYPQGYEQYF. CDR3 nucleotide sequence: TGTGCCAGCAGCCCGTACCCACAGGGGTACGAGCAGTACTTC.

This chain links TRBV4-1 with TRBJ1-3; D is unresolved. From germline, CDR1 is MGHRA and CDR2 YSYEKL. The length of the CDR3 is 18 residues. Trimming shortened V by 4 bases and J by 0 bases, and 19 bases separated the two germline ends. CDR3 nucleotides: TGCGCCAGCAGCCGAAGGATTGTGGGCAGCCTCTCTGGAAACACCATATATTTT. Its translation: CASSRRIVGSLSGNTIYF.

This clone was seen more than once but under ten times. The J gene is TRBJ2-3, the V gene TRBV5-1, with a weak D call TRBD2 (7 bases). The CDR3 spans 16 residues. Per germline, CDR1 SGHRS and CDR2 YFSETQ. With 4 bases removed from V and 3 bases from J, the gap between germline ends came to 18 bases. DNA of the CDR3: TGCGCCAGCAGCCCACGCGAGGGGGGGTGGACAGATACGCAGTATTTT. It encodes CASSPREGGWTDTQYF.

The V and J genes are TRBV2 and TRBJ1-2; D ambiguous. The V and J ends lost 0 bases and 6 bases respectively, with 20 bases between them. The CDR3 spans 17 residues. Germline values: CDR1 SNHLY, CDR2 FYNNEI. CDR3 in DNA: TGTGCCAGCAGTGAAGCTTTACTTGCCCCTTTTAATAATGGCTACACCTTC. Translating gives CASSEALLAPFNNGYTF.

This rearrangement joins TRBV18 to TRBJ1-6, with a tentative D call TRBD1 (6 bases). Germline loops: CDR1 KGHSH, CDR2 LQKENI. This CDR3 is built from 16 residues. The germline V and J ends were trimmed by 5 bases and 3 bases, with 14 bases remaining between them. The chain's CDR3 is CASSTTPGHYNSPLHF. The CDR3, as DNA: TGTGCCAGCTCAACAACGCCGGGACACTATAATTCACCCCTCCACTTT.

This clone was picked up one time. The V call is TRBV18, the J call TRBJ2-3; TRBD2 matches 11 bases. CDR1 and CDR2 (germline): KGHSH, LQKENI. With V trimmed by 4 bases and J by 6 bases, 9 bases remained unmatched. The CDR3 loop spans 16 amino acids. DNA of the CDR3: TGTGCCAGCTCACTCCCGGGACTAGCGGTCCCGGATACGCAGTATTTT. Protein: CASSLPGLAVPDTQYF. The variable domain in full, with the rest retrieved from reference TRBV18 and TRBJ2-3, is NAGVMQNPRHLVRRRGQEARLRCSPMKGHSHVYWYRQLPEEGLKFMVYLQKENIIDESGMPKERFSAEFPKEGPSILRIQQVVRGDSAAYFCASSLPGLAVPDTQYFGPGTRLTVL.

The chain combines TRBV2 with TRBJ2-5, with 10 bases aligning to TRBD2. Germline V gene sequence: CDR1 SNHLY, CDR2 FYNNEI. The junction had 7 bases not matched to a gene; V was cut back by 8 bases and J by 1 base. The CDR3 runs 15 residues. The CDR3 region is CASGVGTSVQETQYF. CDR3 nucleotides: TGTGCCAGCGGGGTTGGGACTAGCGTCCAAGAGACCCAGTACTTC.

The chain combines TRBV19 with TRBJ2-5; tentative D call: TRBD2 (6 bases). The V gene lost 5 bases and the J gene lost 6 bases, with 16 bases spanning the gap. The germline V gene has CDR1 LNHDA and CDR2 SQIVND (reference sequence). This CDR3 has 14 residues. The CDR3 loop is CASSPTEEGKTQYF. CDR3 nucleotide sequence: TGTGCCAGTAGTCCTACCGAGGAGGGCAAGACCCAGTACTTC.

The rearrangement links TRBV5-1 to TRBJ2-1, with 13 nucleotides matching TRBD2. Germline V lookup: CDR1 SGHRS, CDR2 YFSETQ. J lost 8 bases, V lost 5 bases, and 7 bases had no gene match. This CDR3 is built from 15 residues. CDR3 DNA sequence: TGCGCCAGCAGTAGGCTGGGGACTAGCGGGGATGAGCAGTTCTTC. Its protein product is CASSRLGTSGDEQFF.

The chain links TRBV6-1 to TRBJ2-7; 9 nucleotides agree with TRBD1. Germline assignment: CDR1 MNHNS and CDR2 SASEGT. The CDR3 spans 14 residues. Germline trimming cut 6 bases from V and 3 bases from J; bases unmatched to any gene: 6. CDR3 sequence (DNA): TGTGCCAGCAGCCAGTACAGGGGGCTCTACGAGCAGTACTTC. This sequence encodes CASSQYRGLYEQYF.

The CDR3, as DNA: TGTGCCAGCAGTCAGTACGGGATGAACACCGGGGAGCTGTTTTTT. It encodes CASSQYGMNTGELFF. The chain is built from TRBV6-5 and TRBJ2-2, with a weak D call TRBD2 (5 bases). There are 15 residues in the CDR3. Per germline, CDR1 MNHEY and CDR2 SVGAGI. Trimming shortened V by 5 bases and J by 1 base, and 11 bases separated the two germline ends.

The chain uses TRBV5-1 and TRBJ2-7; TRBD1 agrees at 9 bases. The CDR3 sequence is 13 residues long. The trim removed 2 bases at V and 4 bases at J, leaving 1 base unmatched. Germline lookup yields CDR1 SGHRS and CDR2 YFSETQ. The CDR3 region is CASSFDRGYEQYF. CDR3 DNA: TGCGCCAGCAGCTTCGACAGGGGGTACGAGCAGTACTTC.

V gene TRBV27 combines with J gene TRBJ1-2; 8 bases match TRBD1. V was clipped by 3 bases and J by 4 bases; unmatched bases: 4. The CDR3 contains 14 residues. Germline loops: CDR1 MNHEY, CDR2 SMNVEV (reference sequence). The CDR3 region is CASSFLTGGYGYTF. Here the CDR3 DNA reads TGTGCCAGCAGTTTTCTCACAGGGGGCTATGGCTACACCTTC.

This rearrangement joins TRBV6-5 to TRBJ1-1, with D unresolved. CDR1 is MNHEY, CDR2 SVGAGI, per germline. The V end was cut by 5 bases, the J end by 2 bases, with 9 bases between. This CDR3 has 13 amino acids. The CDR3 DNA sequence: TGTGCCAGCAGTACCAACGGTAACACTGAAGCTTTCTTT. This translates into CASSTNGNTEAFF.

The rearrangement joins TRBV19 to TRBJ1-1; TRBD1 is a possible D gene (6 bases). Looked up from germline, CDR1 is LNHDA and CDR2 is SQIVND (reference sequence). There are 15 residues in the CDR3. V gave up 0 bases and J gave up 1 base, with 9 bases separating them. The CDR3 protein is CASSIDGTPNTEAFF. The CDR3 DNA sequence: TGTGCCAGTAGTATAGATGGGACACCGAACACTGAAGCTTTCTTT.

This rearrangement joins TRBV6-5 to TRBJ2-1; possibly TRBD1 for D (5 bases). Germline lookup yields CDR1 MNHEY and CDR2 SVGAGI. Between the trimmed V and J ends, which lost 5 bases and 6 bases, there was a span of 17 bases. The CDR3 contains 15 residues. The CDR3: CASSPRFIRVNEQFF. DNA for the CDR3: TGTGCCAGCAGTCCCCGATTTATCAGGGTCAATGAGCAGTTCTTC.

The V and J genes are TRBV27 and TRBJ2-7, with TRBD2 matching 7 bases. The CDR3 contains 14 residues. Trimming cost V 1 base and J 2 bases; bases outside gene matches: 2. In germline, CDR1 is MNHEY, CDR2 SMNVEV (reference sequence). The CDR3 sequence is CASSLWRGTYEQYF. DNA of the CDR3: TGTGCCAGCAGTTTATGGCGGGGGACCTACGAGCAGTACTTC.

This chain connects TRBV6-5 to TRBJ1-2; D is undetermined. The length of the CDR3 is 13 residues. The germline V and J ends were trimmed by 0 bases and 3 bases, with 5 bases remaining between them. CDR1 and CDR2 from the germline V gene are MNHEY and SVGAGI. The CDR3 loop reads CASSYSLDYGYTF. The CDR3 nucleotides are TGTGCCAGCAGTTACTCCCTAGACTATGGCTACACCTTC.

The CDR3 is CASSYLGGGYGYTF. The CDR3 DNA reads as TGTGCCAGCAGTTACCTGGGGGGGGGCTATGGCTACACCTTC. The chain links TRBV27 to TRBJ1-2; maybe TRBD1 (5 bases). CDR1 is MNHEY and CDR2 is SMNVEV in the germline V gene (reference sequence). The CDR3 has 14 amino acids. Trimming cost V 4 bases and J 4 bases, with 13 bases left between them.

A few counts support this clone. This chain connects TRBV5-5 to TRBJ2-7; D is possibly TRBD1 (5 bases). V lost 0 bases and J lost 7, with 5 bases in between. The V gene's germline CDR1 is SGHKS and CDR2 YYEKEE (reference sequence). There are 11 residues in the CDR3. The CDR3: CASSLAGEQYF. In DNA form, the CDR3 reads TGTGCCAGCAGCTTGGCAGGGGAGCAGTACTTC.

This clone was observed a handful of times. V is TRBV10-3 and J is TRBJ2-1; a possible D gene is TRBD2 (6 bases). The V gene lost 4 bases and the J gene lost 4 bases, with 8 bases spanning the gap. The germline V gene has CDR1 ENHRY and CDR2 SYGVKD. The CDR3 sequence is 13 residues long. The CDR3 bases are TGTGCCATCAGTGGGGAGGTATACAATGAGCAGTTCTTC. Translation gives CAISGEVYNEQFF.

This clone has ten or more counts. V usage is TRBV5-1 and J usage is TRBJ1-1, with 7 bases identical to TRBD1. Germline lookup yields CDR1 SGHRS and CDR2 YFSETQ. The CDR3 is 15 residues long. The junction had 11 bases not matched to a gene; V was cut back by 4 bases and J by 5 bases. This CDR3 reads CASSEEGGWATEAFF. The CDR3 DNA reads TGCGCCAGCAGCGAAGAAGGGGGCTGGGCGACTGAAGCTTTCTTT. Variable domain in full (rest from reference TRBV5-1 and TRBJ1-1): KAGVTQTPRYLIKTRGQQVTLSCSPISGHRSVSWYQQTPGQGLQFLFEYFSETQRNKGNFPGRFSGRQFSNSRSEMNVSTLELGDSALYLCASSEEGGWATEAFFGQGTRLTVV.

In DNA, the CDR3 is TGTGCCTGGAGACTAGCGGGAGCATCAGATACGCAGTATTTT. It specifies CAWRLAGASDTQYF. V and J are TRBV30 and TRBJ2-3, with TRBD2 identical over 11 bases. Germline V CDR1 and CDR2: GTSNPN, SVGIG (reference sequence). The length of the CDR3 is 14 residues. Losses at the gene ends were 3 bases for V and 4 bases for J; bases not matched to a gene: 3.